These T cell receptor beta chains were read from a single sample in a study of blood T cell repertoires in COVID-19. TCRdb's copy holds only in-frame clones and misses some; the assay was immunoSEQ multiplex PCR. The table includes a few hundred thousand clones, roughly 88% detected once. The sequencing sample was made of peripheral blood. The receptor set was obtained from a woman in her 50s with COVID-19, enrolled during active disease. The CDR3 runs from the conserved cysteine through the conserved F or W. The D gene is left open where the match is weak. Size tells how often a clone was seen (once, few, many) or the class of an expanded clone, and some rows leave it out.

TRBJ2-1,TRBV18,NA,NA,TGTGCCAGCTCTGAGGAGGGCGATGAGCAGTTCTTC,CASSEEGDEQFF
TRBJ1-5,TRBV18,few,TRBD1,TGTGCCAGCTCACCGGGACAGGGGGATCAGCCCCAGCATTTT,CASSPGQGDQPQHF
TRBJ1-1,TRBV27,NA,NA,TGTGCCAGCAGGACACCAGACATGAACACTGAAGCTTTCTTT,CASRTPDMNTEAFF
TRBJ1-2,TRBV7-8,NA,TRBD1,TGTGCCAGCAGCTTTTCTCGACAGGGGGGCTACACCTTC,CASSFSRQGGYTF
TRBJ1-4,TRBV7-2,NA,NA,TGTGCCAGCAGCTTAGCGGGAGGGATAAACGAAAAACTGTTTTTT,CASSLAGGINEKLFF
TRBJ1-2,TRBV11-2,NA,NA,TGTGCCAGCAGCTCCTCAGGGGTCTTGGGGGGCTACACCTTC,CASSSSGVLGGYTF
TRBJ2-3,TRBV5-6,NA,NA,TGTGCCAGCAGCCCAGTATGGGATACGCAGTATTTT,CASSPVWDTQYF
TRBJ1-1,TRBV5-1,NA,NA,TGCGCCAGCAGGTGGGGCAACACTGAAGCTTTCTTT,CASRWGNTEAFF
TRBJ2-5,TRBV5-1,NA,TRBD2,TGCGCCAGCAGCCTCGTCGGACTAGCGGGGGTGGAGACCCAGTACTTC,CASSLVGLAGVETQYF
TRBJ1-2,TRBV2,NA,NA,TGTGCCAGCACCGAAGGGGGATATGGCTACACCTTC,CASTEGGYGYTF
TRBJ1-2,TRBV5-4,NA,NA,TGTGCCAGCAGCTTCCCGGGAAACTATGGCTACACCTTC,CASSFPGNYGYTF
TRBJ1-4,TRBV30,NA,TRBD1,TGTGCCCGGGACAGCTGGAATGAAAAACTGTTTTTT,CARDSWNEKLFF
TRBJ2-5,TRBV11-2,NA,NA,TGTGCCAGCAGCTGGGGGGAGATCCCCGGTATTCAAGAGACCCAGTACTTC,CASSWGEIPGIQETQYF
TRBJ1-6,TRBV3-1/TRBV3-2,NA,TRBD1,TGTGCCAGCAGTTCACAGGGGGCCGCACCCCTCCACTTT,CASSSQGAAPLHF
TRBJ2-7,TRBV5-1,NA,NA,TGCGCCAGCAGCTTGGGGGGAAGCGGCATCTCCTACGAGCAGTACTTC,CASSLGGSGISYEQYF
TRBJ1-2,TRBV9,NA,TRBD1,TGTGCCAGCAGCGCCTCTGGGGGACAGAGTTCTTATGGCTACACCTTC,CASSASGGQSSYGYTF
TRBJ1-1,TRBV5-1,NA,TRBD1,TGCGCCAGCAGCTTGGGGCGGACAGGGGGTAACACTGAAGCTTTCTTT,CASSLGRTGGNTEAFF
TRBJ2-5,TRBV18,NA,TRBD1,TGTGCCAGCTCGCCGGACAGGGGGCTACAAGAGACCCAGTACTTC,CASSPDRGLQETQYF
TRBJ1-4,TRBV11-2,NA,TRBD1,TGTGCCAGCAGCCTACAGGGGAGGATTAGTGAAAAACTGTTTTTT,CASSLQGRISEKLFF
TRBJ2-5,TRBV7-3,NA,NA,TGTGCCAGCAGCTTAGCAGGGTTCCCAGAGACCCAGTACTTC,CASSLAGFPETQYF
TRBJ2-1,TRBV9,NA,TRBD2,TGTGCCAGCAGCGTAGACGCGGGGGGTATGCAGTTCTTC,CASSVDAGGMQFF
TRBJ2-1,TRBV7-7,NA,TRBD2,TGTGCCAGCAGCTTTGGTCTCGGGACTAGCTCTTTGAATGAGCAGTTCTTC,CASSFGLGTSSLNEQFF
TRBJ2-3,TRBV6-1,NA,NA,TGTGCCAGCAGTGAAGGGGGGGAGACAGATACGCAGTATTTT,CASSEGGETDTQYF
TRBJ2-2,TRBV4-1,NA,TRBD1,TGCGCCAGCAGCCAGTCCGGGACAGGGGGTACCGGGGAGCTGTTTTTT,CASSQSGTGGTGELFF
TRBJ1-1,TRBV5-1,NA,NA,TGCGCCAGCAGCTTGGCGGGGGAGGCGACTGAAGCTTTCTTT,CASSLAGEATEAFF
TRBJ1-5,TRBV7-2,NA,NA,TGTGCCAGCAGCTTAGCTGGAGGTAGGGCTCAGCCCCAGCATTTT,CASSLAGGRAQPQHF
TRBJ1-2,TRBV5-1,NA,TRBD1,TGCGCCAGCAGCTTGGGACAGGGTGGATCTGGCTACACCTTC,CASSLGQGGSGYTF
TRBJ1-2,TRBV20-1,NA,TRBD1,TGCAGTGCTTACAGGGGGCAAGGCTACACCTTC,CSAYRGQGYTF
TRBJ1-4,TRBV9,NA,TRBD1,TGTGCCAGCAGCGACCAGACAGGGGGTAATGAAAAACTGTTTTTT,CASSDQTGGNEKLFF
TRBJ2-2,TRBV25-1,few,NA,TGTGCCAGCAGTCAAACAGGGCGGGCCGGGGAGCTGTTTTTT,CASSQTGRAGELFF
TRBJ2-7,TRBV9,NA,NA,TGTGCCAGCAGCGTAGTAGCGGCCCCTTACGAGCAGTACTTC,CASSVVAAPYEQYF
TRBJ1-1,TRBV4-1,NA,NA,TGCGCCAGCAGCCAGTTAACTCCCCGAGCGACTGAAGCTTTCTTT,CASSQLTPRATEAFF
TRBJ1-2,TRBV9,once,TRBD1,TGTGCCAGCAGCGTAGATTCAGGGGGCCTTTATGGCTACACCTTC,CASSVDSGGLYGYTF
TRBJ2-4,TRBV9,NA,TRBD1,TGTGCCAGCAGCGATACCGGGACAGGCAAAAACATTCAGTACTTC,CASSDTGTGKNIQYF
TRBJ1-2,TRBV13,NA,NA,TGTGCCAGCAGACGGGGACTTCAGGCTAACTATGGCTACACCTTC,CASRRGLQANYGYTF
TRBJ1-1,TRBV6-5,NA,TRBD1,TGTGCCAGCAAGGCAGAGACAGGGCTAGGGACTGAAGCTTTCTTT,CASKAETGLGTEAFF
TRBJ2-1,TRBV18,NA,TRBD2,TGTGCCAGCTCACCAAAGTCGGCGCCGGGAGGGAATGAGCAGTTCTTC,CASSPKSAPGGNEQFF
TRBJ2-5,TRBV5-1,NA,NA,TGCGCCAGCAGCTTGAATCCGTCGGAGACCCAGTACTTC,CASSLNPSETQYF
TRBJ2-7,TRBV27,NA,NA,TGTGCCAGCAGTTTAGGACGGGGGGCAGGGGACGAGCAGTACTTC,CASSLGRGAGDEQYF
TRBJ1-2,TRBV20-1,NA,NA,TGCAGTGCTTCCCGCGGGCGTGGCTACACCTTC,CSASRGRGYTF
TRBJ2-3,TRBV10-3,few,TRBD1,TGTGCCATCAGTGATTCGACTGGGGACAGGGGGAGCACAGATACGCAGTATTTT,CAISDSTGDRGSTDTQYF
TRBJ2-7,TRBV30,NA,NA,TGTGCCTGGAGTGCCCCTTACGAGCAGTACTTC,CAWSAPYEQYF
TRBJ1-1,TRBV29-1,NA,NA,TGCAGCGTTGATGTGGGCGCAGGGGAAGCTTTCTTT,CSVDVGAGEAFF
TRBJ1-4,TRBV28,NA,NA,TGTGCCAGCCTAGACAGGACTAATGAAAAACTGTTTTTT,CASLDRTNEKLFF
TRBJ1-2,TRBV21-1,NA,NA,TGTGCCAGCAGCAAAGCATCACAGGGGGCGGGCGGCTACACCTTC,CASSKASQGAGGYTF
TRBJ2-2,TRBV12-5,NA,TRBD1,TGTGCTAGTGGCCGAGGGGGCGCTGGCGGGGAGCTGTTTTTT,CASGRGGAGGELFF
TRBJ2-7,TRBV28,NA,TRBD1,TGTGCCAGCAGTTTAGGGGACAGAGTTTACGAGCAGTACTTC,CASSLGDRVYEQYF
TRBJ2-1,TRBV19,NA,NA,TGTGCCAGTAGCGTGGGCAGCTCCTACAATGAGCAGTTCTTC,CASSVGSSYNEQFF
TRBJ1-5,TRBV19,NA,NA,TGTGCCAGTAGTATAGGGGGCGAGCCCCAGCATTTT,CASSIGGEPQHF
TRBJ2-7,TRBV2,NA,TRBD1,TGTGCCAGCACCGGGACAGGGGCGGCCGAGCAGTACTTC,CASTGTGAAEQYF
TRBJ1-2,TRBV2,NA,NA,TGTGCCAGCATGTTTGCGGGCATCGGTGGCTACACCTTC,CASMFAGIGGYTF
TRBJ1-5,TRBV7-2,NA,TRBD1,TGTGCCAGCAGCAAAAAGGGGGCCGGGTTCCAGCCCCAGCATTTT,CASSKKGAGFQPQHF
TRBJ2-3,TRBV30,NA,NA,TGTGCCTGGAGTCCCAAGGACTCTAGCACAGATACGCAGTATTTT,CAWSPKDSSTDTQYF
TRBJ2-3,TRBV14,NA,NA,TGTGCCAGCAGCCTAGTCACAGATACGCAGTATTTT,CASSLVTDTQYF
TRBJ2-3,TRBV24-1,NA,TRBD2,TGTGCCACCAGTGATGCCACTAGCGGGGGGGCCGTAGATACGCAGTATTTT,CATSDATSGGAVDTQYF
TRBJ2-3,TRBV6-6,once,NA,TGTGCCAGCAGTTACGGACTCCGACGGGATACGCAGTATTTT,CASSYGLRRDTQYF
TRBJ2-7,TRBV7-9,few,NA,TGTGCCAGCAGCCCAGGGGCACTTCTCTACGAGCAGTACTTC,CASSPGALLYEQYF